This T cell receptor beta chain is drawn from a study of blood T cells in healthy people across ages. The CDR3 covers 15 residues. V was cut by 4 bases and J by 6 bases, with 17 bases left in between. The germline gives CDR1 SGHTA, CDR2 FQGTGA. Primers used in a second PCR of about 7 to 11 cycles were a sample-barcoded 5' primer and a J-beta primer mix. TCRdb passed the 5' RACE reads through MiXCR, listing each CDR3 protein once. This table has approximately 1.5 million distinct CDR3 sequences, about 42% appearing once. This receptor was obtained from a woman aged 18-29 years in good health. V usage is TRBV7-3 and J usage is TRBJ2-3; a weak D match, TRBD1 (7 bases). Specimen: blood. CDR3 in DNA: TGTGCCAGCAGCTGGAACAGGGGAGGAGTGGATACGCAGTATTTT. As protein: CASSWNRGGVDTQYF.